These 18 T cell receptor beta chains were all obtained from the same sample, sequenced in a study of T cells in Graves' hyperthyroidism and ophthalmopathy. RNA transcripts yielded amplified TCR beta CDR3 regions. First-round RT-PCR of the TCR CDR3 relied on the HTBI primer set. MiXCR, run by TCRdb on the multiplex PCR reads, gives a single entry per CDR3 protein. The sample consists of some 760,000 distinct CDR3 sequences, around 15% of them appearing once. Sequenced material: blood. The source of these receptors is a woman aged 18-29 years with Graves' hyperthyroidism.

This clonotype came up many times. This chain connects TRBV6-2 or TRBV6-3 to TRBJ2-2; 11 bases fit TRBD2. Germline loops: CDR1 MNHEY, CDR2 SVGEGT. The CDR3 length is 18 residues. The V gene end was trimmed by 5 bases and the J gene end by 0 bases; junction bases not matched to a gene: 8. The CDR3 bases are TGTGCCAGCAGTCCGGCGACTAGCGGGATAGCGAACACCGGGGAGCTGTTTTTT. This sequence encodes CASSPATSGIANTGELFF.

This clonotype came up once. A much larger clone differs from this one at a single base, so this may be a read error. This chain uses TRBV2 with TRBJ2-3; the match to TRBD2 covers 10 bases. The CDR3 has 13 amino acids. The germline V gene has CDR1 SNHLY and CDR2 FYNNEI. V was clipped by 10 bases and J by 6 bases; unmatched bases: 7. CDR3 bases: TGTGCCAACTCGCGGACTAGCGGCGATACGCAGTATTTT. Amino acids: CANSRTSGDTQYF.

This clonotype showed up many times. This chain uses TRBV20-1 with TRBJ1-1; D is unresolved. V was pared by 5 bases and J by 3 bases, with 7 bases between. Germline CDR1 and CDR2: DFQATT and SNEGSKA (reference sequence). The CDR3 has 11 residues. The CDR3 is CSAPDHTEAFF. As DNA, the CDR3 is TGCAGTGCTCCGGACCACACTGAAGCTTTCTTT.

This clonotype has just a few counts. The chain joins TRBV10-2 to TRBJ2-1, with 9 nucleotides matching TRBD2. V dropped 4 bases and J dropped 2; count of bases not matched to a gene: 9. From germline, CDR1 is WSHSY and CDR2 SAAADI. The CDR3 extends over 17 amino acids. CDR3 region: CASSGLAARGPYNEQFF. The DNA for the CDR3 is TGCGCCAGCAGTGGACTAGCGGCGAGAGGGCCCTACAATGAGCAGTTCTTC.

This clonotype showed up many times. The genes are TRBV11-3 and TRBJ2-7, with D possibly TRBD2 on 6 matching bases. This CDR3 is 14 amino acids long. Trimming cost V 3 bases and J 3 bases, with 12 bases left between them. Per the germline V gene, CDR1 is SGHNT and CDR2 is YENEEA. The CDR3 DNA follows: TGTGCCAGCAGCTTTATAGCGGTTAACTACGAGCAGTACTTC. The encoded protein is CASSFIAVNYEQYF.

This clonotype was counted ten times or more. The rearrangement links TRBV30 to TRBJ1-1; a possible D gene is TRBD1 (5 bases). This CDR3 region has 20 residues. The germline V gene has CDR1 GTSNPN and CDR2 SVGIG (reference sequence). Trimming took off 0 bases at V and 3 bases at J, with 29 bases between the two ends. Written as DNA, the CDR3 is TGTGCCTGGAGTGTCCCCTCCTTTAGCAGGGTAGAAGGAGTGGACACTGAAGCTTTCTTT. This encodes CAWSVPSFSRVEGVDTEAFF.

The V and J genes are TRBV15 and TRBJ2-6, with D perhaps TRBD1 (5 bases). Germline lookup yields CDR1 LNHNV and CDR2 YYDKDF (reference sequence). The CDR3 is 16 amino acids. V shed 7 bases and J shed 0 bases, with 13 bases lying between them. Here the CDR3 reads CATIQDIPSGANVLTF. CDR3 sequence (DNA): TGTGCCACCATCCAGGACATTCCCTCTGGGGCCAACGTCCTGACTTTC.

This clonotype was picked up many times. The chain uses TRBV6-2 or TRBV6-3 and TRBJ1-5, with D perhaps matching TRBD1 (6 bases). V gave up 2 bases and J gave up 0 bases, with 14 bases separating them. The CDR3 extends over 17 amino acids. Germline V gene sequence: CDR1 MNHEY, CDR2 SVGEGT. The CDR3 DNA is TGTGCCAGCAGTTACGCTGGACAGCCAATTAGCAATCAGCCCCAGCATTTT. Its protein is CASSYAGQPISNQPQHF.

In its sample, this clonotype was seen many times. The CDR3 DNA is TGTGCCAGCAGCCTACGGACTGGAGCACAAGAGACCCAGTACTTC. Translation gives CASSLRTGAQETQYF. The V call is TRBV7-6, the J call TRBJ2-5; tentatively, D is TRBD2 (5 bases). This CDR3 comprises 15 residues. V was trimmed by 5 bases and J by 2 bases, leaving 15 bases between them. Per germline, CDR1 SGHVS and CDR2 FNYEAQ.

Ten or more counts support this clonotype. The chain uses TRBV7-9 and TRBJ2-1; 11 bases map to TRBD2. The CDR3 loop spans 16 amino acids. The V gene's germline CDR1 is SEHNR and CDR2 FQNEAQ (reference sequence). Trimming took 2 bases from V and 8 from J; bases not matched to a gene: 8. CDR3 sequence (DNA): TGTGCCAGCAGCTTACTCGGACTAGCGGGTAGCGATGAGCAGTTCTTC. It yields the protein CASSLLGLAGSDEQFF.

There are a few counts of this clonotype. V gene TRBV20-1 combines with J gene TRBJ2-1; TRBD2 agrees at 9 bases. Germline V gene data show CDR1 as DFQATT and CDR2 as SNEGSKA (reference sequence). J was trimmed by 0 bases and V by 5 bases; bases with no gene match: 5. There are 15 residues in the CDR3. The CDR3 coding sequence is TGCAGTGCTGATTCTAGCGGGGCCTCCTACAATGAGCAGTTCTTC. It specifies CSADSSGASYNEQFF.

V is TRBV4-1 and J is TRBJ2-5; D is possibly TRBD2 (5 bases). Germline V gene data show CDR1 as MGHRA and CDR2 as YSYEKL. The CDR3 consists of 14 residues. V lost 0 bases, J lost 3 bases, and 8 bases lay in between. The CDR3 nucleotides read TGCGCCAGCAGCCAAGATGCGGGCGAAGAGACCCAGTACTTC. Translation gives CASSQDAGEETQYF.

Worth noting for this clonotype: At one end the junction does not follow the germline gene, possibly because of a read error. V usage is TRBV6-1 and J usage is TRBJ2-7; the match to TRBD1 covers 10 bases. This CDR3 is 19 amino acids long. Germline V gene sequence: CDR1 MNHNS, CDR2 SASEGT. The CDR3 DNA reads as TGTGCCAGCAGTCAGATTGGGACAGGGGACTCCCAAAAGGACTACGAGCAGTGCTTC. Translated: CASSQIGTGDSQKDYEQCF.

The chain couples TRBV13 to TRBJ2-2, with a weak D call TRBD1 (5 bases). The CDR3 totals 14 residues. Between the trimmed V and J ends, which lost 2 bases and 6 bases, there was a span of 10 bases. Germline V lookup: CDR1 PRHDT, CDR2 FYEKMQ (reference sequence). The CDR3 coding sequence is TGTGCCAGCAGCTTACCAGGGAATGCCGGGGAGCTGTTTTTT. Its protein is CASSLPGNAGELFF.

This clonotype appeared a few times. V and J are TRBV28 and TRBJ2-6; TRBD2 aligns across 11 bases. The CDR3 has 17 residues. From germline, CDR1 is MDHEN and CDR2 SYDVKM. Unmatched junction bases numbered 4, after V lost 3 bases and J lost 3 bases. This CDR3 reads CASSFVAGGHGANVLTF. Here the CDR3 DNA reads TGTGCCAGCAGTTTTGTAGCGGGAGGGCATGGGGCCAACGTCCTGACTTTC.

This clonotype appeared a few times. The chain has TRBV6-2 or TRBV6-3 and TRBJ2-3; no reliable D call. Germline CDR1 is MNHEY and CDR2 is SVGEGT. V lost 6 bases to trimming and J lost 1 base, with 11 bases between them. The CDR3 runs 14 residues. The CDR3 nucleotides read TGTGCCAGCAGGTTTTGGACGGGCACAGATACGCAGTATTTT. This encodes CASRFWTGTDTQYF.

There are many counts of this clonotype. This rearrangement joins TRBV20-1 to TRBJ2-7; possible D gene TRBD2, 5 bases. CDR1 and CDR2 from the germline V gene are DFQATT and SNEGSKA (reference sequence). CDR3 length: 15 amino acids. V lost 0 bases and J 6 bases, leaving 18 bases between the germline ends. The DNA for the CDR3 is TGCAGTGCTAGAGATCGGGCTTTAGGAGGAGGCGAGCAGTACTTC. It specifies CSARDRALGGGEQYF.

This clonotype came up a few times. The chain's CDR3 is CASGSLWENTEAFF. The CDR3 DNA is TGTGCCAGCGGAAGTTTATGGGAGAACACTGAAGCTTTCTTT. The chain couples TRBV6-1 to TRBJ1-1; no clear D gene. The CDR3 is 14 amino acids. Germline V CDR1 and CDR2: MNHNS, SASEGT. Trimming left V 8 bases short and J 1 base short, with 14 bases between.